This T cell receptor (beta chain) was obtained from a study of cytomegalovirus exposure and HLA in healthy donors. General study results and limits: It was confirmed in vitro that three of the CMV-associated chains were specific for CMV antigens. The likely explanation for a cluster of highly shared sequence variants was sequencing artifact. The analysis excluded some indistinguishable V segments, including TRBV6-2 and TRBV6-3.

This clone has only one observation. No antigen is known for it. PCR used 60 Vbeta primers and 13 Jbeta primers. Only in-frame clones appear in the TCRdb table, and some are missing; sequencing was by immunoSEQ multiplex PCR. The sample contains about 130,000 clones, 65% to 90% of which appear only once. With 5 bases removed from V and 2 bases from J, the gap between germline ends came to 9 bases. CDR1 is SGHTA, CDR2 FQGTGA, per germline. The CDR3 spans 13 residues. The specimen sequenced was PBMCs. The chain links TRBV7-3 to TRBJ1-1, with D unresolved. This receptor was obtained from a girl under 10 years old in good health and CMV-seronegative. For the CDR3, the DNA is TGTGCCAGCAGCCGACTAACTAACACTGAAGCTTTCTTT. As protein: CASSRLTNTEAFF.